The clone carrying this T cell receptor (beta chain) was recorded a few times. Its specificity is not known. The data originate from a study of vaccination and CD4 T cells after COVID-19. Study at large: A median of around 73 days (range 14 to 241) separated dose two from the taking of post-vaccine samples. Culture controls were given either a CEFX pool, an HIV-1 Nef pool, or no peptide.

CDR3 size: 13 residues. Germline CDR1 and CDR2: DFQATT and SNEGSKA (reference sequence). Deletions cut 6 bases from V and 1 base from J, with 12 bases between. Treatment defined: roughly ten-day PBMC culture with coronavirus spike peptide pools or control peptides (ViraFEST assay). Half the medium was replaced with fresh IL-2 medium on days 3 and 7. The Oncomine TCR Beta short-read assay sequenced DNA from cultured CD4+ T cells. One entry per CDR3 protein, called by TCRdb with MiXCR from the PCR reads. Counted here are around 10,000 distinct CDR3 sequences, approximately 60% occurring once; the ten biggest clones make up about 15%.

The sample taken for sequencing was CD4+ T cells from blood, cultured in vitro. The chain recombines TRBV20-1 with TRBJ1-2, with D unclear. The sequence was obtained from a human donor who had recovered from COVID-19. The CDR3 reads CSAPRVFNYGYTF. CDR3 nucleotide sequence: TGCAGTGCCCCAAGGGTTTTTAACTATGGCTACACCTTC.